The clone carrying this T cell receptor (beta chain) has a handful of counts. The antigen is unknown. Investigators reverse transcribed all isolated RNA, so they sequenced expressed TCRB transcripts. Sequenced by immunoSEQ multiplex PCR; TCRdb stores in-frame clones only, minus some. The sample contains under 250,000 clones, less than 35% of which appear only once. This sample was taken from a study of beta chain features in type 1 diabetes. In the study overall: No patient-donor differences in age, gender, total cells or subset yield. The study's findings and limits: Individuals with type 1 diabetes displayed fewer insertions and more deletions at VDJ junctions. Reads derived from cDNA could over-represent cells showing high TCR expression.

The receptor was derived from a man aged 30 to 45 in good health. The sample taken for sequencing was central memory CD4+ T cells from blood.

The CDR3 nucleotides read TGTGCCAGCAGCGTTAGACAGGGGCGGGGGAACACTGAAGCTTTCTTT. This sequence encodes CASSVRQGRGNTEAFF. V usage is TRBV13 and J usage is TRBJ1-1; 8 bases are shared with TRBD1. Germline-derived CDR1 and CDR2 are PRHDT and FYEKMQ (reference sequence). V was pared by 5 bases and J by 1 base, with 9 bases of the junction left unmatched. The CDR3 consists of 16 residues.